The 2 T cell receptor beta chains below all came from one sample that was sequenced in a study of T cell clonality in common variable immunodeficiency. Generated by immunoSEQ multiplex PCR, the TCRdb table keeps only in-frame clones and is missing some. The data show about 52,000 clones, with none appearing a single time. Sequencing used peripheral blood mononuclear cells. The source of these receptors is a person aged 18 to 75 in good health.

This clone was detected ten times or more. The observed sequence ends 3 residues before the CDR3 terminus, with the missing tail filled in from the germline J gene. The chain has TRBV4-2 and TRBJ2-1, with D possibly called TRBD1 or TRBD2 (5 bases each). The V and J ends lost 2 bases and 3 bases respectively, with 14 bases between them. Per germline, CDR1 LGHNA and CDR2 YNFKEQ. This CDR3 is 16 amino acids long. The CDR3 DNA, read in part, is TGTGCCAGCAGCCAACTCTTCCGAGGGGTCTACAATGAG. Translation: CASSQLFRGVYNE. The whole CDR3 protein is CASSQLFRGVYNEQFF.

Many counts were recorded for this clone. The CDR3 end is not reached by the read, which stops 3 residues before it; the germline J gene fills it in. This chain uses TRBV7-2 with TRBJ1-6; D is perhaps TRBD1 (6 bases). V lost 3 bases and J lost 5, with 11 bases in between. Germline V CDR1 and CDR2: SGHTA, FQGNSA. The CDR3 totals 15 residues. This CDR3 reads CASSFEGGNNSPLHF. The part of the CDR3 DNA that was read is TGTGCCAGCAGCTTCGAGGGGGGGAATAATTCACCC. Supplemented by reference TRBV7-2 and TRBJ1-6, the full variable domain reads GAGVSQSPSNKVTEKGKDVELRCDPISGHTALYWYRQSLGQGLEFLIYFQGNSAPDKSGLPSDRFSAERTGGSVSTLTIQRTQQEDSAVYLCASSFEGGNNSPLHFGNGTRLTVT.